Below are 10 T cell receptor beta chains sequenced from a single sample in a study of blood T cell repertoires in COVID-19. Libraries were prepared by immunoSEQ multiplex PCR; TCRdb keeps only in-frame clonotypes and omits some of them. In the table there are 200,000 to 250,000 clones, about 84% of which are singletons. Input material: PBMCs or T cells enriched from blood (not recorded which). These receptors were collected from a man aged 55 to 70 who had recovered from COVID-19.

The chain carries TRBV5-1 and TRBJ1-4; tentative D call: TRBD1 (6 bases). Germline CDR1 is SGHRS and CDR2 is YFSETQ. This CDR3 contains 15 residues. V was cut by 4 bases and J by 5 bases, with 15 bases left in between. CDR3 nucleotide sequence: TGCGCCAGCAGCCTAGGACAGACCTTCAATGAAAAACTGTTTTTT. As protein: CASSLGQTFNEKLFF.

The rearrangement uses TRBV19 and TRBJ1-6, with D perhaps matching TRBD1 (5 bases). Germline V gives CDR1 LNHDA, CDR2 SQIVND (reference sequence). This CDR3 is built from 13 residues. Deletions cut 5 bases from V and 9 bases from J, with 11 bases between. The CDR3 is CASSPSGVSPLHF. In DNA form, the CDR3 reads TGTGCCAGTAGTCCGTCGGGGGTTTCACCCCTCCACTTT.

The V call is TRBV5-1, the J call TRBJ2-1, with TRBD1 identical over 9 bases. Germline V CDR1 and CDR2: SGHRS, YFSETQ. The CDR3 loop spans 15 amino acids. V lost 3 bases, J lost 5 bases, and 6 bases stayed unmatched. The DNA of the CDR3 is TGCGCCAGCAGCTCGGGACAGGGCGGACACAATGAGCAGTTCTTC. It translates to CASSSGQGGHNEQFF.

The chain recombines TRBV24-1 with TRBJ2-5; D is ambiguous. Trimming took off 2 bases at V and 0 bases at J, with 3 bases between the two ends. CDR1 KGHDR and CDR2 SFDVKD come from the germline V gene. The CDR3 extends over 13 amino acids. The CDR3, as DNA: TGTGCCACCAGTGATTCGTACCAAGAGACCCAGTACTTC. This translates into CATSDSYQETQYF.

The chain combines TRBV5-6 with TRBJ1-6; no firm D call. The V gene lost 1 base and the J gene lost 0 bases, with 8 bases spanning the gap. The CDR3 spans 16 residues. The germline CDR1 and CDR2 sequences are SGHDT and YYEEEE. The CDR3 region has the DNA TGTGCCAGCAGCTTGTTACTGAGCTCCTATAATTCACCCCTCCACTTT. This sequence encodes CASSLLLSSYNSPLHF. Looking up the rest from reference TRBV5-6 and TRBJ1-6 gives the full variable domain: DAGVTQSPTHLIKTRGQQVTLRCSPKSGHDTVSWYQQALGQGPQFIFQYYEEEERQRGNFPDRFSGHQFPNYSSELNVNALLLGDSALYLCASSLLLSSYNSPLHFGNGTRLTVT.

This chain uses TRBV15 with TRBJ1-3; D might be TRBD1 (5 bases). Trimming removed 1 base from V and 8 bases from J, with 18 bases in between. The V gene's germline CDR1 is LNHNV and CDR2 YYDKDF (reference sequence). There are 16 residues in the CDR3. CDR3 nucleotide sequence: TGTGCCACCAGCAGAGCGTACCAGGGCCCGACACACACCATATATTTT. It encodes CATSRAYQGPTHTIYF.

This chain joins TRBV4-3 and TRBJ2-3; 7 nucleotides line up with TRBD2. V was clipped by 0 bases and J by 2 bases; unmatched bases: 5. Germline values: CDR1 LGHNA, CDR2 YSLEER. CDR3 length: 16 amino acids. DNA for the CDR3: TGCGCCAGCAGCCAAGACGGGGGGTTGAACACAGATACGCAGTATTTT. Its protein product is CASSQDGGLNTDTQYF.

The CDR3 sequence is CASSLETGRTEAFF. The DNA for the CDR3 is TGTGCCAGCAGCTTGGAGACAGGGCGGACTGAAGCTTTCTTT. The chain combines TRBV7-2 with TRBJ1-1; 7 positions match TRBD1. J gave up 5 bases and V 3 bases, and 6 bases lay outside the gene matches. Germline assignment: CDR1 SGHTA and CDR2 FQGNSA. CDR3 length: 14 amino acids.

This chain links TRBV27 with TRBJ1-3; no clear D. The CDR3 loop spans 14 amino acids. The germline gives CDR1 MNHEY, CDR2 SMNVEV (reference sequence). With 2 bases removed from V and 0 bases from J, the gap between germline ends came to 5 bases. CDR3 DNA: TGTGCCAGCAGTTTAAGCGGCTCTGGAAACACCATATATTTT. Translated, it gives CASSLSGSGNTIYF.

The J gene is TRBJ1-1, the V gene TRBV27; 7 nucleotides line up with TRBD1. The germline CDR1 and CDR2 sequences are MNHEY and SMNVEV (reference sequence). The CDR3 is 14 residues long. Trimming cost V 7 bases and J 4 bases; bases outside gene matches: 9. DNA of the CDR3: TGTGCCAGCACCTCGACAGGGTGGGGCACTGAAGCTTTCTTT. This gives the protein CASTSTGWGTEAFF.